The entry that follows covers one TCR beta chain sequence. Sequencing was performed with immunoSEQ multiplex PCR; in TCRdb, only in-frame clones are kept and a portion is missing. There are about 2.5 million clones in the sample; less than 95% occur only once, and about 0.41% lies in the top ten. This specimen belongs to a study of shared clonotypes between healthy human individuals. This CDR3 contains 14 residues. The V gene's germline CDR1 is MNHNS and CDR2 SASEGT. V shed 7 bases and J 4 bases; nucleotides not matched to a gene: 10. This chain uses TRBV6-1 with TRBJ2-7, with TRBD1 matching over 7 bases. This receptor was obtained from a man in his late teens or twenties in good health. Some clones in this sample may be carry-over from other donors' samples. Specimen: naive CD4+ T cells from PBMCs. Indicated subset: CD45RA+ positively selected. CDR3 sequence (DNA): TGTGCCAGCAACCTAGGACAGGAATATTACGAGCAGTACTTC. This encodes CASNLGQEYYEQYF.